This entry lists 7 T cell receptor beta chains sequenced from one sample in a study of blood T cell repertoires in COVID-19. Generated by immunoSEQ multiplex PCR, the TCRdb table keeps only in-frame clones and is missing some. The repertoire holds roughly 200,000 clones, with about 88% as singletons. Material: PBMCs or T cells enriched from blood (not recorded which). The receptor source for this set is a woman aged 30 to 39 who had recovered from COVID-19.

The chain links TRBV27 to TRBJ2-3; 8 bases map to TRBD1. From germline, CDR1 is MNHEY and CDR2 SMNVEV (reference sequence). There are 17 residues in the CDR3. Unmatched junction bases numbered 12, after V lost 4 bases and J lost 3 bases. CDR3 nucleotide sequence: TGTGCCAGCAGTTCCCAACCCCCTTACAGGGGGACAGATACGCAGTATTTT. Translating it yields CASSSQPPYRGTDTQYF.

The chain couples TRBV9 to TRBJ2-7; D uncertain. Germline assignment: CDR1 SGDLS and CDR2 YYNGEE. This CDR3 spans 14 amino acids. Trimming took 1 base from V and 3 from J, leaving 11 bases between them. In DNA form, the CDR3 reads TGTGCCAGCAGCGTATTAGGAGACTTCTACGAGCAGTACTTC. Amino acids: CASSVLGDFYEQYF.

Here the CDR3 reads CASSQSGVRHNTEAFF. The CDR3 coding sequence is TGTGCCAGCAGTCAGAGTGGTGTCAGACATAACACTGAAGCTTTCTTT. The chain links TRBV5-4 to TRBJ1-1; D remains ambiguous. V lost 5 bases to trimming and J lost 2 bases, with 19 bases between them. The CDR3 extends over 16 amino acids. Per the germline V gene, CDR1 is SGHNT and CDR2 is YYREEE (reference sequence).

This chain connects TRBV24-1 to TRBJ2-1, with 15 bases that match TRBD2. The CDR3 is made up of 21 amino acids. Unmatched junction bases numbered 16, after V lost 4 bases and J lost 4 bases. The germline V gene encodes CDR1 KGHDR and CDR2 SFDVKD. CDR3 nucleotide sequence: TGTGCCACCAGTGACTCCCCTCCGGGACTAGCGGGGGGTTCACCTTACAATGAGCAGTTCTTC. Its translation: CATSDSPPGLAGGSPYNEQFF.

The chain is built from TRBV5-4 and TRBJ1-4, with D possibly being TRBD1 (6 bases). Germline CDR1 is SGHNT and CDR2 is YYREEE (reference sequence). Trimming removed 2 bases at V and 7 bases at J, with 15 bases between. The CDR3 is made up of 15 amino acids. CDR3 in amino acids: CASSFKGTSGEKLFF. Written as DNA, the CDR3 is TGTGCCAGCAGCTTCAAAGGGACATCGGGTGAAAAACTGTTTTTT.

The CDR3 DNA reads TGTGCCAGCAGCCCCGGGACAATCATTAACTATGGCTACACCTTC. It translates to CASSPGTIINYGYTF. The chain carries TRBV5-4 and TRBJ1-2; tentatively, D is TRBD1 (6 bases). The germline CDR1 and CDR2 sequences are SGHNT and YYREEE (reference sequence). Trimming took 4 bases from V and 1 from J, leaving 14 bases between them. CDR3 size: 15 residues.

V gene TRBV7-2 combines with J gene TRBJ2-1; the match to TRBD2 covers 12 bases. Losses at the gene ends were 3 bases for V and 1 base for J; bases not matched to a gene: 7. The CDR3 has 18 residues. The germline V gene encodes CDR1 SGHTA and CDR2 FQGNSA. CDR3: CASSLSRLAGASYNEQFF. Written as DNA, the CDR3 is TGTGCCAGCAGCTTGTCTCGACTAGCGGGGGCATCCTACAATGAGCAGTTCTTC.